This T cell receptor beta chain was identified in a study of shared clonotypes between healthy human individuals. Study-level background: CD4 naive cells filled three plates per donor, CD4 memory three, CD8 naive two and CD8 memory one. Study-level results: Few donors restricted represented genetic and exposure-history diversity.

Each of the donors was a healthy adult who was HIV-negative and had not had a recent acute infection or vaccination. Over several immunoSEQ plates, each subset's genomic DNA was distributed in even portions. Data came from immunoSEQ multiplex PCR; TCRdb stores just in-frame clones and leaves some out. The sample shows roughly 1,500,000 clones, 98% to 99% of them seen only once. This CDR3 is 15 amino acids long. In germline, CDR1 is KGHSH, CDR2 LQKENI. Trimming pared 2 bases from V and 7 bases from J, leaving 16 bases between. Of note for this clone: The antigen remains unidentified.

The TCR sequence derives from a man aged 25 to 45 in good health. The source material was naive CD4+ T cells sorted from blood. As to subset: CD45RA+ positively selected. The V and J genes are TRBV18 and TRBJ2-3; no firm D call. CDR3 loop: CASSPYSAVAYTQYF. The CDR3 DNA reads TGTGCCAGCTCACCATACTCAGCCGTGGCTTATACGCAGTATTTT.